The 16 T cell receptor beta chains presented below share a single source sample, sequenced in a study of cytomegalovirus exposure and HLA in healthy donors. PCR used 60 Vbeta primers and 13 Jbeta primers. Only in-frame clones appear in the TCRdb table, and some are missing; sequencing was by immunoSEQ multiplex PCR. The sample has 95,000 to 150,000 clones; approximately 80% are singletons. The specimen sequenced was PBMCs. The receptors shown here come from a woman between 40 and 55 years old in good health and CMV-seropositive.

With respect to this clone: Other nucleotide sequences in the sample specify the same CDR3. The chain couples TRBV5-1 to TRBJ1-1; possible D gene TRBD1, 6 bases. The V and J ends lost 0 bases and 2 bases respectively, with 11 bases between them. CDR3 length: 15 residues. Per the germline V gene, CDR1 is SGHRS and CDR2 is YFSETQ. The CDR3 DNA reads TGCGCCAGCAGCTTGGAAAACAGGGAAAACACTGAAGCTTTCTTT. Translation gives CASSLENRENTEAFF.

V is TRBV4-1 and J is TRBJ2-2, with TRBD2 as a possible D gene (5 bases). V lost 0 bases, J lost 5 bases, and 16 bases lay in between. CDR3 length: 17 amino acids. The germline V gene has CDR1 MGHRA and CDR2 YSYEKL. DNA of the CDR3: TGCGCCAGCAGCCAAGATGGCGGGCTCCGGCGGACCGGGGAGCTGTTTTTT. It yields the protein CASSQDGGLRRTGELFF.

J is TRBJ2-1 and V is TRBV5-1; weak D call: TRBD2 (6 bases). The CDR3 covers 13 residues. The V end lost 3 bases, the J end lost 7 bases, and 11 bases lay between the germline ends. Germline V gene lookup returns CDR1 SGHRS and CDR2 YFSETQ. CDR3 sequence: CASSSGTRNEQFF. The CDR3 coding sequence is TGCGCCAGCAGCTCCGGGACTCGGAATGAGCAGTTCTTC.

CDR3 nucleotides: TGTGCCAGCAGCGGGACAGGGACAGGGGAATATGGCTACACCTTC. This translates into CASSGTGTGEYGYTF. V is TRBV27 and J is TRBJ1-2, with 10 bases that match TRBD1. The CDR3 covers 15 residues. Trimming cost V 6 bases and J 5 bases; bases outside gene matches: 9. Germline assignment: CDR1 MNHEY and CDR2 SMNVEV (reference sequence).

V is TRBV21-1 and J is TRBJ2-2; the table gives TRBD2 as D, unverified against the DNA. TRBV21-1 is a documented pseudogene. The CDR3 runs to 15 residues. In nucleotides, the CDR3 is TGTGCCAGCAGCAATGAGGGAATCGCCACCGGGGAGCTGTTTTTT. Amino acid sequence: CASSNEGIATGELFF.

The chain joins TRBV7-8 to TRBJ2-1; TRBD2 matches 14 bases. CDR3 length equals 18 residues. V lost 4 bases and J lost 6; bases outside the gene matches: 11. The germline CDR1 and CDR2 sequences are SGHVS and FQNEAQ. Here the CDR3 reads CASSSGTSGSLSGNEQFF. DNA of the CDR3: TGTGCCAGCAGCTCAGGGACTAGCGGGAGTTTGAGCGGCAATGAGCAGTTCTTC.

As for this clone: Other DNA sequences in the sample encode the same CDR3. CDR3 nucleotide sequence: TGTGCCAGCAGTTTGGTACAGTTGAACACTGAAGCTTTCTTT. It encodes CASSLVQLNTEAFF. The J gene is TRBJ1-1, the V gene TRBV28; D not resolved. The V gene lost 3 bases and the J gene lost 0 bases, with 8 bases spanning the gap. This CDR3 is 14 amino acids long. CDR1 is MDHEN, CDR2 SYDVKM, per germline.

This chain connects TRBV19 to TRBJ2-5, with no clear D. CDR3 size: 15 residues. V was clipped by 4 bases and J by 2 bases, with 14 bases between them. In germline, CDR1 is LNHDA, CDR2 SQIVND (reference sequence). Written as DNA, the CDR3 is TGTGCCAGTAGTACCCGAGGAGTTGGGCAAGAGACCCAGTACTTC. This codes for CASSTRGVGQETQYF.

The chain joins TRBV9 to TRBJ2-2, with 10 bases lining up with TRBD1. The CDR3 totals 17 residues. In germline, CDR1 is SGDLS, CDR2 YYNGEE. The J segment lost 4 bases and the V segment lost 0 bases, leaving 6 bases of the junction unmatched. Here the CDR3 reads CASSVGQGARGTGELFF. The CDR3 DNA reads TGTGCCAGCAGCGTAGGACAGGGGGCGCGGGGCACCGGGGAGCTGTTTTTT.

This clone was seen more than once but under ten times. J is TRBJ2-3 and V is TRBV6-4; D gene uncertain. The CDR3 has 15 residues. Trimming cost V 0 bases and J 0 bases, with 7 bases left between them. Germline V gene lookup returns CDR1 MRHNA and CDR2 SNTAGT. CDR3 in amino acids: CASSDSPGSTDTQYF. The CDR3 coding sequence is TGTGCCAGCAGTGACTCGCCCGGGAGCACAGATACGCAGTATTTT.

The chain employs TRBV27 and TRBJ2-7; maybe TRBD1 (6 bases). This CDR3 has 12 amino acids. CDR1 is MNHEY and CDR2 is SMNVEV in the germline V gene (reference sequence). V lost 8 bases and J lost 3, with 11 bases in between. The CDR3 DNA is TGTGCCAGCGGGGGCGGCATCTACGAGCAGTACTTC. It codes for CASGGGIYEQYF.

The V call is TRBV4-2, the J call TRBJ2-3; 14 nucleotides align to TRBD2. This CDR3 has 19 amino acids. Germline values: CDR1 LGHNA, CDR2 YNFKEQ. Unmatched junction bases numbered 12, after V lost 4 bases and J lost 3 bases. The CDR3 region is CASSLSPGLAGEETDTQYF. The CDR3 DNA is TGTGCCAGCAGCCTTTCGCCGGGACTAGCGGGAGAGGAGACAGATACGCAGTATTTT.

This clone was detected a few times. V gene TRBV6-1 combines with J gene TRBJ2-7; 8 bases match TRBD1. This CDR3 region has 14 residues. The germline V gene has CDR1 MNHNS and CDR2 SASEGT. Germline trimming cut 0 bases from V and 3 bases from J; bases unmatched to any gene: 1. The CDR3: CASSEAQGDYEQYF. CDR3 in DNA: TGTGCCAGCAGTGAAGCACAGGGGGACTACGAGCAGTACTTC.

This clone was detected once. The rearrangement uses TRBV2 and TRBJ1-2, with D hard to call. This CDR3 comprises 15 residues. V was clipped by 0 bases and J by 5 bases, with 13 bases between them. CDR1 and CDR2 from the germline V gene are SNHLY and FYNNEI. CDR3 protein: CASSEALEGWYGYTF. The CDR3 nucleotides read TGTGCCAGCAGTGAAGCGCTTGAGGGATGGTATGGCTACACCTTC.

The CDR3 region has the DNA TGCGCCAGCAGCCAACAAGACAGAGTTTACGAGCAGTACTTC. It encodes CASSQQDRVYEQYF. V usage is TRBV4-1 and J usage is TRBJ2-7; possible D gene TRBD1, 5 bases. CDR3 length: 14 residues. Looked up from germline, CDR1 is MGHRA and CDR2 is YSYEKL. Trimming took 2 bases from V and 4 from J, leaving 12 bases between them.

This clone was observed a few times. V is TRBV4-2 and J is TRBJ1-4, with 10 positions matching TRBD1. The CDR3 length is 16 residues. CDR1 is LGHNA, CDR2 YNFKEQ, per germline. V trimming: 0 bases; J trimming: 6 bases; junction bases outside the gene matches: 4. CDR3 sequence (DNA): TGTGCCAGCAGCCAAGATAGGGGGACAGGGGATGAAAAACTGTTTTTT. It is translated as CASSQDRGTGDEKLFF.